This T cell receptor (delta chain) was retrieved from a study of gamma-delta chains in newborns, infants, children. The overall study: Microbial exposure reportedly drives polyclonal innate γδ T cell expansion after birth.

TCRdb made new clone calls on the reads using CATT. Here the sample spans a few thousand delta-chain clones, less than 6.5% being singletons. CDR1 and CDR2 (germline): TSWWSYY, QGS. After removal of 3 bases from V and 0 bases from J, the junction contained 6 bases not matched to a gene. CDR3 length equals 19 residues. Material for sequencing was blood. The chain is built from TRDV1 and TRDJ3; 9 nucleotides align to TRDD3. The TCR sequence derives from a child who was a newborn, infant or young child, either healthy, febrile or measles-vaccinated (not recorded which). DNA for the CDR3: TGTGCTCTTGGGGATAACTGGGGGACTCTCTCCTGGGACACCCGACAGATGTTTTTC. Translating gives CALGDNWGTLSWDTRQMFF.